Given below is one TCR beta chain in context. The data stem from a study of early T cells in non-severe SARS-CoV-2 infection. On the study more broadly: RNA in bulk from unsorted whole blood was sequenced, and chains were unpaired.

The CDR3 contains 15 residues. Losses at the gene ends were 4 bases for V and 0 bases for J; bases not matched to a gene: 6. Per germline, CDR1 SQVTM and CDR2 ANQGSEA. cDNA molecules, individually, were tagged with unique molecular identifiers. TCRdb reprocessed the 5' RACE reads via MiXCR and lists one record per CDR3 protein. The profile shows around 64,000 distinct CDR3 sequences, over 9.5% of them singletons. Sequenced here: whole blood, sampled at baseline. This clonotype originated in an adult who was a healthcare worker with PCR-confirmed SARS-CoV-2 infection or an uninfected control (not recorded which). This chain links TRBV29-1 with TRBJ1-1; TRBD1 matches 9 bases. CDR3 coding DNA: TGCAGCGTTGTGAACAGGGGGCTTGTGAACACTGAAGCTTTCTTT. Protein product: CSVVNRGLVNTEAFF.